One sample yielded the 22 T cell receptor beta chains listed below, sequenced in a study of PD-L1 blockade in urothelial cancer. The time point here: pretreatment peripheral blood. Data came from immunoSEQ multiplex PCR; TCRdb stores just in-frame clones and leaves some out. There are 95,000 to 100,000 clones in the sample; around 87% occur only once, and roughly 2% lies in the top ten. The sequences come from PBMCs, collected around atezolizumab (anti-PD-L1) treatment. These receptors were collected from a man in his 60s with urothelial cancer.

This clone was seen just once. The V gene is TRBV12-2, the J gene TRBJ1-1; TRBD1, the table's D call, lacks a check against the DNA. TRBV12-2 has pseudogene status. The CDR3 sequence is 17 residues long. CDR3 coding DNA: TGTGCAAGTCGCTTAGTGGGGGACAGACAAATGAACACTGAAGCTTTCTTT. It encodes CASRLVGDRQMNTEAFF.

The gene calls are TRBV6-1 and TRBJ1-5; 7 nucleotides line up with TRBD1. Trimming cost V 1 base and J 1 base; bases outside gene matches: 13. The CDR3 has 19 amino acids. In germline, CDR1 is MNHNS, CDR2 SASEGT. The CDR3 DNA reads TGTGCCAGCAGTGAAGGGAGGGGGCGGGGGGGTCCGAGCAATCAGCCCCAGCATTTT. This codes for CASSEGRGRGGPSNQPQHF.

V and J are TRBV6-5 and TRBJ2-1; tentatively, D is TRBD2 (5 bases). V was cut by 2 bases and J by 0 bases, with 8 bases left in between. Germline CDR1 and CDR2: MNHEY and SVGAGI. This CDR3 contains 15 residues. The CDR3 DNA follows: TGTGCCAGCAGTTACCTCGGGGACTCCTACAATGAGCAGTTCTTC. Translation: CASSYLGDSYNEQFF.

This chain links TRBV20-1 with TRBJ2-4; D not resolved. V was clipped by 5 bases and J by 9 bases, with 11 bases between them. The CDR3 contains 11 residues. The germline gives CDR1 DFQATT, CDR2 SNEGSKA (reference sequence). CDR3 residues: CSAFPGGIQYF. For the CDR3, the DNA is TGCAGTGCTTTTCCAGGTGGCATTCAGTACTTC.

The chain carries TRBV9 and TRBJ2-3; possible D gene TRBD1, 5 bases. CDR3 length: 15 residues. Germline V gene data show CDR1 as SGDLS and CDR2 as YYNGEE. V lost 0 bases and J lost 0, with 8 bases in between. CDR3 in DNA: TGTGCCAGCAGCGTAGGGCAGGGCAGCACAGATACGCAGTATTTT. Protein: CASSVGQGSTDTQYF.

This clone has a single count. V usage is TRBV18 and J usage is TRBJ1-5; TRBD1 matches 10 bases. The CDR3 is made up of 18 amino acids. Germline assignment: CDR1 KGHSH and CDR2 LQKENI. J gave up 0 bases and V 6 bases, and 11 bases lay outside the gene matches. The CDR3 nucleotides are TGTGCCAGCTCGCAGCATGGACAGGGGGAATATAGCAATCAGCCCCAGCATTTT. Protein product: CASSQHGQGEYSNQPQHF.

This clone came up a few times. DNA for the CDR3: TGTGCCAGCAGTGAAGGGACTGCATCCTACTATGGCTACACCTTC. This sequence encodes CASSEGTASYYGYTF. V and J are TRBV6-1 and TRBJ1-2; D unresolved. Trimming took off 1 base at V and 3 bases at J, with 12 bases between the two ends. CDR1 and CDR2 from the germline V gene are MNHNS and SASEGT. This CDR3 comprises 15 residues.

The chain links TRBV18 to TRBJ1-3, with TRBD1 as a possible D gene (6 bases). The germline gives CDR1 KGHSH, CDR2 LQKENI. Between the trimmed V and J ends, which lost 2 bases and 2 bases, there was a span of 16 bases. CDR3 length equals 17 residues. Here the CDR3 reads CASSPDRWGLAGNTIYF. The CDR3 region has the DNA TGTGCCAGCTCACCAGATCGGTGGGGGCTAGCTGGAAACACCATATATTTT.

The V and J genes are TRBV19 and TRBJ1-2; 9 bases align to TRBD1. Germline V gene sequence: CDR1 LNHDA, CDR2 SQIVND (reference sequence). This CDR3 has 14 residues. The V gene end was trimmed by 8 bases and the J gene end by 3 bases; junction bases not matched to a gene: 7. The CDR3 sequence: CASQKDRGDYGYTF. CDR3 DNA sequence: TGTGCCAGTCAAAAGGACAGGGGAGACTATGGCTACACCTTC.

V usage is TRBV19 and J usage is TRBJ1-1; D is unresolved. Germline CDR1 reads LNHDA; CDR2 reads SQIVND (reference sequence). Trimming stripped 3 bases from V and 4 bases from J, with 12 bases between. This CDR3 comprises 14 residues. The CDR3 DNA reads TGTGCCAGTAGTATTCCGACCGAGGGCACTGAAGCTTTCTTT. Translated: CASSIPTEGTEAFF.

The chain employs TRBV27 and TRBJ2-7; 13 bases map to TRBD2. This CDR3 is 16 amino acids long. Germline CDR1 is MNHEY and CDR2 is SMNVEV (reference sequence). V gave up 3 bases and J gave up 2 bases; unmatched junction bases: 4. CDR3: CASSLSGLAGAYEQYF. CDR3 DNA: TGTGCCAGCAGTTTGTCCGGACTAGCGGGAGCCTACGAGCAGTACTTC.

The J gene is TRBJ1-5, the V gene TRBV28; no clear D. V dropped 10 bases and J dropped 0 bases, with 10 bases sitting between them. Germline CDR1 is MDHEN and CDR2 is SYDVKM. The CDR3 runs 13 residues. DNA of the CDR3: TGTGCCACAAATCAGCGTAGCAATCAGCCCCAGCATTTT. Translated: CATNQRSNQPQHF.

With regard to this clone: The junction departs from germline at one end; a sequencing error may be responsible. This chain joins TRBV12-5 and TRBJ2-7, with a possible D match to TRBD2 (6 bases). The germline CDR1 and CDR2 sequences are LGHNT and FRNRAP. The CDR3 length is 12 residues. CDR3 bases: TGTGCTAGTGGTTTGGTAAAGGGACTCCTTGGATGG. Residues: CASGLVKGLLGW.

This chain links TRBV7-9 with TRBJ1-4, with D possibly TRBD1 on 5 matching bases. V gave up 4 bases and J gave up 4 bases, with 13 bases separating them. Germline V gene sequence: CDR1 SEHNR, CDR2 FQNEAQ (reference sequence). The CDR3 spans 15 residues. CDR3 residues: CASSYSGGSNEKLFF. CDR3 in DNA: TGTGCCAGCAGCTACTCGGGGGGAAGTAATGAAAAACTGTTTTTT.

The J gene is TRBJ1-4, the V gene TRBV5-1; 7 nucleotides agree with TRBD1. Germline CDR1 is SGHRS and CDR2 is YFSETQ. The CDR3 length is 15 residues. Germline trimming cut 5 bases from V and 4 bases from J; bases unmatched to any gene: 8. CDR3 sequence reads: CASRATGVRNEKLFF. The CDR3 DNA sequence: TGCGCCAGCAGGGCTACAGGGGTCCGTAATGAAAAACTGTTTTTT.

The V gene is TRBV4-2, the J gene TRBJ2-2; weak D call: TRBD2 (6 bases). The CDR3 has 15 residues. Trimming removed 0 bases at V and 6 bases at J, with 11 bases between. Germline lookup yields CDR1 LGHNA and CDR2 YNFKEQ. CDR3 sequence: CASSQDPGAAGELFF. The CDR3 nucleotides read TGTGCCAGCAGCCAAGATCCGGGAGCGGCCGGGGAGCTGTTTTTT.

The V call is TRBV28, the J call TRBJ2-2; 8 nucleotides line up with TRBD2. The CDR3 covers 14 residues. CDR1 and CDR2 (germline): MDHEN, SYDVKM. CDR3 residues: CAHTGGWNTGELFF. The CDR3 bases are TGTGCACACACGGGGGGGTGGAACACCGGGGAGCTGTTTTTT.

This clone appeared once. CDR3 coding DNA: TGCGCCAGCAGCCCCCGGGGGGACGCTTTGAACACTGAAGCTTTCTTT. It is translated as CASSPRGDALNTEAFF. The J gene is TRBJ1-1, the V gene TRBV5-1; D perhaps matches TRBD1 (5 bases). Germline CDR1 and CDR2: SGHRS and YFSETQ. The CDR3 sequence is 16 residues long. Trimming left V 4 bases short and J 0 bases short, with 16 bases between.

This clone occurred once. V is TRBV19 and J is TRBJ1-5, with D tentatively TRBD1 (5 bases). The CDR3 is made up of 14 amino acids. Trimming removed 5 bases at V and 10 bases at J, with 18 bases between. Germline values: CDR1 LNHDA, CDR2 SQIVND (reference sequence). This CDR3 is CASSLRGRGAPQHF. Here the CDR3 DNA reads TGTGCCAGTAGTCTAAGAGGGAGGGGCGCTCCCCAGCATTTT. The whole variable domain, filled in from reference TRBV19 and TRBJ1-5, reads DGGITQSPKYLFRKEGQNVTLSCEQNLNHDAMYWYRQDPGQGLRLIYYSQIVNDFQKGDIAEGYSVSREKKESFPLTVTSAQKNPTAFYLCASSLRGRGAPQHFGDGTRLSIL.

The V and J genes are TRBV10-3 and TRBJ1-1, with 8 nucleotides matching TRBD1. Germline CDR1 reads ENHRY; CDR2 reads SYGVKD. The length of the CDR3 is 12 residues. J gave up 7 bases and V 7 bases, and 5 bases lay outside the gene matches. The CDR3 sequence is CAITGQGDEAFF. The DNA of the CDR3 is TGTGCCATCACCGGACAGGGTGATGAAGCTTTCTTT.

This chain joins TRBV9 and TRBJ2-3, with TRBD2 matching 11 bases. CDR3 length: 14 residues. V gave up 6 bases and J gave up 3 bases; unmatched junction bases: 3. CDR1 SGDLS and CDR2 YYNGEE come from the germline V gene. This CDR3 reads CASTRTSGTDTQYF. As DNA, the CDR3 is TGTGCCAGCACCCGGACTAGCGGGACAGATACGCAGTATTTT.

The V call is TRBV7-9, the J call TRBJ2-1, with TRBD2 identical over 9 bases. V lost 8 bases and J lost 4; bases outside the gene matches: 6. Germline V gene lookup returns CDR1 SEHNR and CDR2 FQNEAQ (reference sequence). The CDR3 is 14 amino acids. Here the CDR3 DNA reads TGTGCCAGCGGACGACTAGCGGAGTACAATGAGCAGTTCTTC. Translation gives CASGRLAEYNEQFF. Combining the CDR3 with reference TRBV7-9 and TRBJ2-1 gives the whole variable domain DTGVSQNPRHKITKRGQNVTFRCDPISEHNRLYWYRQTLGQGPEFLTYFQNEAQLEKSRLLSDRFSAERPKGSFSTLEIQRTEQGDSAMYLCASGRLAEYNEQFFGPGTRLTVL.